A single T cell receptor beta chain is shown here with its context. Its antigen remains unknown. The data were obtained in a study of metastatic and nonmetastatic thyroid tumors. As for the study in general: Comparative analysis of repertoires was undertaken across blood and tumor or nodule tissue obtained from malignant and benign thyroid patients.

As handled by the study authors: What underpinned the distant-metastasis classifier for papillary thyroid cancer was the set of CDR3 differences across clinicopathological groups. MiXCR reprocessed the PCR reads for TCRdb. It is TCRdb's table, rather than the study itself, that gives the V and J calls and clone size. The sample holds several thousand clones; over 12% are singletons and the top ten take 4.5% to 6%. Germline V gives CDR1 DFQATT, CDR2 SNEGSKA (reference sequence). Trimming took 6 bases from V and 7 from J; bases not matched to a gene: 2. The CDR3 has 10 residues. Study-level points and caveats: Versus benign nodules, malignant thyroid tumors reportedly had significantly higher TCR beta diversity, in blood and tumor.

Thyroid surgery had not been preceded by any treatment in any patient. The sequenced sample was blood. This sequence originates from a female donor with papillary thyroid cancer or a benign thyroid nodule (not recorded which). Some clones in this sample may be carry-over from other donors' samples. The chain employs TRBV20-1 and TRBJ1-2; 7 bases match TRBD1. CDR3 DNA sequence: TGCAGTGCAGGGGGCTTTGGCTACACCTTC. This translates into CSAGGFGYTF.